This T cell receptor beta chain was identified in a study of T-cell memory formation after mild COVID-19. Between the trimmed V and J ends, which lost 2 bases and 5 bases, there was a span of 7 bases. The germline gives CDR1 DFQATT, CDR2 SNEGSKA (reference sequence). This CDR3 region has 12 residues. TCRalpha and TCRbeta libraries used 5'RACE with constant-segment primers and UMIs. MiXCR was run by TCRdb on the 5' RACE reads, yielding one entry per CDR3 protein. The sample shows 500,000 to 600,000 distinct CDR3 sequences, more than 15% of them seen only once. Only a few counts were recorded for this clonotype.

The genes are TRBV20-1 and TRBJ1-5; D gene unclear. The TCR comes from an adult woman who had mild COVID-19 (a few samples of this study predate the infection). Cell type and time point are not known. Sequencing input: PBMCs or a T cell subset sorted from them (not recorded which). The CDR3 is CSARKMDQPQHF. CDR3 nucleotide sequence: TGCAGTGCTAGAAAAATGGATCAGCCCCAGCATTTT.